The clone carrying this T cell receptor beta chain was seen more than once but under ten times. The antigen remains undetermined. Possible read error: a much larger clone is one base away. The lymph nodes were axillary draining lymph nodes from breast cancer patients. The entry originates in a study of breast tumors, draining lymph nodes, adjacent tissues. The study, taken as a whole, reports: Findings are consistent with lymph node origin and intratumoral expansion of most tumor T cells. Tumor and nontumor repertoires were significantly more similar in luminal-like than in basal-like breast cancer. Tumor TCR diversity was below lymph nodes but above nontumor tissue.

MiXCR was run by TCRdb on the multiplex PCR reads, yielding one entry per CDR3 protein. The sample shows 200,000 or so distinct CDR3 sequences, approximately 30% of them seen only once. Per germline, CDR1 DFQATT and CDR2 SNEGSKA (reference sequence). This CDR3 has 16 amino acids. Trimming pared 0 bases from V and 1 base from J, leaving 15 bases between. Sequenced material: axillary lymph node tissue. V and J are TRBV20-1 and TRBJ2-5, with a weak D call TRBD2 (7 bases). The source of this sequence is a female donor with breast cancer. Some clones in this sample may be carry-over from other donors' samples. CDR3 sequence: CSARDSTRGAQETQYF. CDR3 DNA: TGCAGTGCTAGAGATTCCACCCGGGGGGCCCAAGAGACCCAGTACTTC.